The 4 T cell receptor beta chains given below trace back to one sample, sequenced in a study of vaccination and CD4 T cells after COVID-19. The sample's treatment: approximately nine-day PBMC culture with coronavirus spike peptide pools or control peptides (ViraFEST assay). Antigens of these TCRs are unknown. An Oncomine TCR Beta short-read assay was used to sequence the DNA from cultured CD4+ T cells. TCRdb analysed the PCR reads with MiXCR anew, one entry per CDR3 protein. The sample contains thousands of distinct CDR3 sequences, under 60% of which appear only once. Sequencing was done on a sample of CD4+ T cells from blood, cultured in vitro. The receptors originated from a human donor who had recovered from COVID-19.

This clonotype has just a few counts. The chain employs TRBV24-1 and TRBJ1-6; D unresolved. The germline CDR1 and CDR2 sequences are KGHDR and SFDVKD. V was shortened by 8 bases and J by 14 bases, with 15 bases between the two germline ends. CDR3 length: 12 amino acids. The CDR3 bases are TGTGCCACCATCCCCGTGAGGAGGACCCTCCACTTT. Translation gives CATIPVRRTLHF.

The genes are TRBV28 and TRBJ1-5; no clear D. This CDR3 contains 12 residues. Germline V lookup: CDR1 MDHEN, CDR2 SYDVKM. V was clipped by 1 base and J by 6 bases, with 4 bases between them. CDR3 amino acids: CASSLYRQPQHF. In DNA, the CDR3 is TGTGCCAGCAGTTTATATCGTCAGCCCCAGCATTTT.

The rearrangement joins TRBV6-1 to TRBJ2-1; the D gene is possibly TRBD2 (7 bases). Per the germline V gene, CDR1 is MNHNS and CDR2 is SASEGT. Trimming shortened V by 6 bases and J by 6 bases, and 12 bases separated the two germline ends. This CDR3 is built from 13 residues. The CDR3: CASRRGGGNEQFF. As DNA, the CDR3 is TGTGCCAGCAGAAGGGGGGGGGGCAATGAGCAGTTCTTC.

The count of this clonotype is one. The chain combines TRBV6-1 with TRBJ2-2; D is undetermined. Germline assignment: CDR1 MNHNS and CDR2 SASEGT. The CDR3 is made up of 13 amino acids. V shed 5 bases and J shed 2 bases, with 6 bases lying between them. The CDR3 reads CASSTVNTGELFF. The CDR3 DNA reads TGTGCCAGCAGTACAGTCAACACCGGGGAGCTGTTTTTT.